The clone carrying this TCR beta chain was seen more than once but under ten times. The sample comes from a study of blood T cell repertoires in COVID-19. Study as a whole: Collection of acute and convalescent COVID-19 samples took place in the United States, Italy and Spain. T cells, B-cell-depleted T cells, or PBMCs supplied cDNA or gDNA.

The CDR3 spans 16 residues. Germline V gives CDR1 SGHDT, CDR2 YYEEEE. J lost 3 bases, V lost 1 base, and 9 bases had no gene match. Study processing details: For nucleated cells, counts were estimated from reference gene primer amplification. Assay: immunoSEQ multiplex PCR; the TCRdb copy retains only in-frame clones and omits some. V, J and clone size are those of that table, while D and trimming were read from the DNA. This sample has about 240,000 clones; around 83% occur once, and the top ten carry around 2%. The specimen was peripheral blood. This TCR derives from a man in his thirties or forties who had recovered from COVID-19. The chain links TRBV5-6 to TRBJ1-2; 7 bases are a match to TRBD1. The CDR3 spells CASSLSTGHGDYGYTF. The CDR3 nucleotides are TGTGCCAGCAGCTTGTCGACAGGGCATGGGGACTATGGCTACACCTTC.